This paragraph reports one T cell receptor (beta chain). How the authors handled the data: The authors estimated nucleated cell counts from reference gene primer amplification. TCRdb's copy holds only in-frame clones and misses some; the assay was immunoSEQ multiplex PCR. D and trimming were read from the DNA, whereas the V and J calls and clone size are those reported in that table. The sample contains about 210,000 clones, more than 70% of which appear only once. These data belong to a study of blood T cell repertoires in COVID-19. Across the whole study: Sources were T cells, B-cell-depleted T cells, or PBMCs; the material itself was cDNA or gDNA.

Germline CDR1 is MDHEN and CDR2 is SYDVKM. The CDR3 consists of 15 residues. Trimming removed 5 bases from V and 2 bases from J; junction bases left unmatched: 2. The chain uses TRBV28 and TRBJ2-3, with TRBD2 matching over 12 bases. The origin of this receptor is a human donor in a cohort sampled during active COVID-19. Sequencing used peripheral blood. The DNA for the CDR3 is TGTGCCAGCAGTCTAGCGGGGGGGCACACAGATACGCAGTATTTT. It translates to CASSLAGGHTDTQYF.